The TCR beta chain under discussion was sequenced for a study of blood T cell repertoires in COVID-19. Looking at the study overall: Some COVID-19 samples were acute and others convalescent; all came from the United States, Italy and Spain. From T cells, B-cell-depleted T cells, or PBMCs came the material, which was cDNA or gDNA.

This clone was counted a single time. The junction had 15 bases not matched to a gene; V was cut back by 1 base and J by 5 bases. CDR3 length: 18 residues. Germline V CDR1 and CDR2: SGHDN, FVKESK. Produced via immunoSEQ multiplex PCR; TCRdb's table is partial and in-frame only. Here the sample spans 95,000 to 100,000 clones, 79% being singletons. Material: peripheral blood. V and J are TRBV14 and TRBJ2-3; 7 bases align to TRBD2. The sequence derives from an elderly woman with active or convalescent COVID-19. The CDR3 DNA reads as TGTGCCAGCAGCCAAGGTATAGACCTAGCGGTTAAGGAAGATACGCAGTATTTT. Its protein product is CASSQGIDLAVKEDTQYF. Drawing the rest from reference TRBV14 and TRBJ2-3, the complete variable domain is EAGVTQFPSHSVIEKGQTVTLRCDPISGHDNLYWYRRVMGKEIKFLLHFVKESKQDESGMPNNRFLAERTGGTYSTLKVQPAELEDSGVYFCASSQGIDLAVKEDTQYFGPGTRLTVL.